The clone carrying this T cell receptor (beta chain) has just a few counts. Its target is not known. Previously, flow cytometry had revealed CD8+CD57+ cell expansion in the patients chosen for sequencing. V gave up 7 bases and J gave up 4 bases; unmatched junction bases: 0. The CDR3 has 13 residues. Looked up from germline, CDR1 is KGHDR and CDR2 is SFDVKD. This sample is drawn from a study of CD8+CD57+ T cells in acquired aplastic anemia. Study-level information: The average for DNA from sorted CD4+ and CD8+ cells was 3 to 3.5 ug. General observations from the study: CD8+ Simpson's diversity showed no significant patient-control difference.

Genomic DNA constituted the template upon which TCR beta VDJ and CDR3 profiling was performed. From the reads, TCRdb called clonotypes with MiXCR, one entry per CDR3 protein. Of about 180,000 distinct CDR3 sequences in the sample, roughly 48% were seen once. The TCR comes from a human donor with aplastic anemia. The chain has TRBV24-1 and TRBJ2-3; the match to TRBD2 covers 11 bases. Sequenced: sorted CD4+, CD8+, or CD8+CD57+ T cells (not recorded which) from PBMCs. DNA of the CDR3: TGTGCCACCAGGGGACTAGCGGCAGATACGCAGTATTTT. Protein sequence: CATRGLAADTQYF.